This T cell receptor (beta chain) was profiled in a study of regulatory T cells in long-lasting Graves disease. Whole-study findings and limits: Persistent patients shared more public clonotypes (approximately 2,800) than new patients (about 930). TRBV28, TRBJ1-2 and TRBJ2-5 were favored in persistent disease.

The time point is: persistent/refractory GD, antithyroid drugs over 5 years with positive TRAb. After RNA was extracted from PBMCs, the TCR library was made from it. Arm-PCR of CDR3 regions with iRepertoire HTBI primers generated TCR beta libraries. MiXCR was run by TCRdb on the multiplex PCR reads, yielding one entry per CDR3 protein. Among roughly 450,000 distinct CDR3 sequences listed, around 21% were seen once. On this clonotype itself: Its specificity is not known.

Germline lookup yields CDR1 SGHNT and CDR2 YYREEE (reference sequence). The CDR3 sequence is 14 residues long. With 0 bases removed from V and 8 bases from J, the gap between germline ends came to 14 bases. The source material was peripheral blood mononuclear cells (PBMCs), sampled when the disease was refractory, from a patient treated with antithyroid drugs. The chain has TRBV5-4 and TRBJ1-2; D remains ambiguous. This receptor was taken from a female donor with Graves disease. CDR3 nucleotide sequence: TGTGCCAGCAGCTTGGAAATAGAGGGTGCAGGCTACACCTTC. Its protein is CASSLEIEGAGYTF.